This entry lists 7 T cell receptor beta chains sequenced from one sample in a study of CD8 T cells in ankylosing spondylitis. Study results and limitations: There was a TCR beta motif, made of eight highly homologous variants, that appeared characteristic of ankylosing spondylitis blood.

TCRdb analysed the 5' RACE reads with MiXCR anew, one entry per CDR3 protein. This sample carries about 840,000 distinct CDR3 sequences, 10% to 15% of them seen once, and the ten largest clones take approximately 0.46%. These receptors' targets are unknown. Sequencing was performed on blood, either unsorted or a sorted T cell fraction (not recorded which). The receptors were gathered from a male donor with ankylosing spondylitis.

The CDR3 sequence is CASSLNTGGDQPQHF. In nucleotides, the CDR3 is TGTGCCAGCTCACTAAATACAGGGGGCGATCAGCCCCAGCATTTT. The rearrangement links TRBV18 to TRBJ1-5; 9 nucleotides align to TRBD1. CDR3 length: 15 residues. Germline CDR1 and CDR2: KGHSH and LQKENI. J gave up 5 bases and V 4 bases, and 6 bases lay outside the gene matches.

This chain links TRBV14 with TRBJ2-2, with D possibly TRBD1 on 6 matching bases. The CDR3 sequence is 15 residues long. The V end lost 2 bases, the J end lost 5 bases, and 12 bases lay between the germline ends. Germline CDR1 reads SGHDN; CDR2 reads FVKESK. CDR3 nucleotide sequence: TGTGCCAGCAGCCAACTAAACAGGGATACCGGGGAGCTGTTTTTT. Amino acids: CASSQLNRDTGELFF.

This clonotype showed up just once. One junction end does not reproduce the germline sequence, and a read error may be involved. The chain couples TRBV27 to TRBJ2-2; perhaps TRBD2 as D (6 bases). The CDR3 contains 15 residues. The germline V gene has CDR1 MNHEY and CDR2 SMNVEV (reference sequence). The CDR3 is CTSKEGGTNTGELFF. The DNA for the CDR3 is TGTACCAGCAAAGAAGGAGGGACGAACACCGGGGAGCTGTTTTTT.

This clonotype was detected a few times. This chain's CDR3 is CASRHRDATGELFF. The CDR3 DNA reads as TGTGCCAGCAGGCACAGGGATGCCACCGGGGAGCTGTTTTTT. J is TRBJ2-2 and V is TRBV27, with D possibly TRBD1 on 6 matching bases. Germline values: CDR1 MNHEY, CDR2 SMNVEV (reference sequence). This CDR3 is 14 amino acids long. V lost 6 bases and J lost 4, with 12 bases in between.

The CDR3 DNA follows: TGTGCCAGCAAGGGCGCCTACGAGCAGTACTTC. It is translated as CASKGAYEQYF. The chain links TRBV27 to TRBJ2-7; D gene ambiguous. The CDR3 sequence is 11 residues long. The germline gives CDR1 MNHEY, CDR2 SMNVEV (reference sequence). V lost 7 bases, J lost 2 bases, and 6 bases lay in between.

In its sample, this clonotype was seen a few times. The V and J genes are TRBV29-1 and TRBJ1-2; 9 bases agree with TRBD1. V gave up 6 bases and J gave up 12 bases; unmatched junction bases: 8. This CDR3 has 11 amino acids. CDR1 is SQVTM, CDR2 ANQGSEA, per germline. The chain's CDR3 is CSVGTGLGHTF. The DNA of the CDR3 is TGCAGCGTGGGGACAGGGTTAGGCCACACCTTC. The full variable domain, its missing parts supplied by reference TRBV29-1 and TRBJ1-2, is SAVISQKPSRDICQRGTSLTIQCQVDSQVTMMFWYRQQPGQSLTLIATANQGSEATYESGFVIDKFPISRPNLTFSTLTVSNMSPEDSSIYLCSVGTGLGHTFGSGTRLTVV.

The chain is built from TRBV6-1 and TRBJ1-5; the D gene is possibly TRBD1 (6 bases). CDR1 is MNHNS, CDR2 SASEGT, per germline. The CDR3 has 16 residues. The V end was cut by 7 bases, the J end by 1 base, with 17 bases between. CDR3 loop: CASKKWGGMSNQPQHF. Here the CDR3 DNA reads TGTGCCAGCAAGAAGTGGGGGGGCATGAGCAATCAGCCCCAGCATTTT.